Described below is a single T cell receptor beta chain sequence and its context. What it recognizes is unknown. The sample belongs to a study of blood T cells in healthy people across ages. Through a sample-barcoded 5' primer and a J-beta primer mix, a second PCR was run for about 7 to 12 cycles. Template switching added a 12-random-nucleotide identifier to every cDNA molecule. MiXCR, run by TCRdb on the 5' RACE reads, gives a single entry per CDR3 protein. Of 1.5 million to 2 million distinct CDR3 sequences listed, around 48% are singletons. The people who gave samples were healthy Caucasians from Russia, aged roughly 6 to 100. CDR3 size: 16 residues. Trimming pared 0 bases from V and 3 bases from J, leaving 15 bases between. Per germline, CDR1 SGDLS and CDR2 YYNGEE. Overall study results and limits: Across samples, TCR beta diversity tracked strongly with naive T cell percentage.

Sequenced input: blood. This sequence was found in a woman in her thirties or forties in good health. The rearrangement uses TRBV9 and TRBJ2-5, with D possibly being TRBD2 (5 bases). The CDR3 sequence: CASSVVPLDGKETQYF. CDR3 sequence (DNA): TGTGCCAGCAGCGTAGTTCCCCTGGACGGGAAAGAGACCCAGTACTTC.